This T cell receptor (beta chain) appears in the sequencing data of a study of blood T cell repertoires in COVID-19. At the level of the study: From the United States, Italy and Spain came samples of acute and convalescent COVID-19. PBMCs, B-cell-depleted T cells, or T cells provided the cDNA or gDNA that made up the material.

The CDR3 has 15 residues. The V and J ends lost 2 bases and 0 bases respectively, with 9 bases between them. Germline-derived CDR1 and CDR2 are WNHNN and SYGVQD (reference sequence). Authors' processing steps: It was from reference gene primer amplification that nucleated cell counts were estimated. Sequencing used immunoSEQ multiplex PCR; TCRdb keeps in-frame clones, though not all of them. The DNA was the basis for D and trimming; V, J and clone size are from that table. The top ten hold around 4.5% of the sample, which has 85,000 to 120,000 clones, 75% to 90% seen once. What was sequenced was peripheral blood. The chain carries TRBV10-1 and TRBJ2-3; the D gene is possibly TRBD1 (5 bases). The receptor's source is a human donor in a cohort sampled during active COVID-19. The CDR3 here is CASSEGRVSTDTQYF. The CDR3 nucleotides read TGCGCCAGCAGTGAGGGCAGGGTGAGCACAGATACGCAGTATTTT.